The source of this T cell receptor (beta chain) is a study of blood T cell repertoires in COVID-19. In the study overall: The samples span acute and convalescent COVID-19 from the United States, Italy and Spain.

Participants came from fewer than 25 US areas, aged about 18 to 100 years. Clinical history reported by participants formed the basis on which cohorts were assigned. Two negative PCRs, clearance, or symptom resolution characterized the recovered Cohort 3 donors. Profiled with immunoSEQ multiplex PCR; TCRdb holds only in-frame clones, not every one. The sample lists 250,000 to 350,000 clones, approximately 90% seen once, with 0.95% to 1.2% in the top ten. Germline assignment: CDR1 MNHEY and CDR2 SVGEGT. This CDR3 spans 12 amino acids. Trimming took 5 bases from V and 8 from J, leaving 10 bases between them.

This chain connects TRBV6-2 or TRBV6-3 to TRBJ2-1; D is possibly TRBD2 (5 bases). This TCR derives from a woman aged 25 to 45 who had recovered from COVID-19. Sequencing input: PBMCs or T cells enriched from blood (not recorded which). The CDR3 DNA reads TGTGCCAGCAGTGCTAGCCTCTATGAGCAGTTCTTC. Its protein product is CASSASLYEQFF.